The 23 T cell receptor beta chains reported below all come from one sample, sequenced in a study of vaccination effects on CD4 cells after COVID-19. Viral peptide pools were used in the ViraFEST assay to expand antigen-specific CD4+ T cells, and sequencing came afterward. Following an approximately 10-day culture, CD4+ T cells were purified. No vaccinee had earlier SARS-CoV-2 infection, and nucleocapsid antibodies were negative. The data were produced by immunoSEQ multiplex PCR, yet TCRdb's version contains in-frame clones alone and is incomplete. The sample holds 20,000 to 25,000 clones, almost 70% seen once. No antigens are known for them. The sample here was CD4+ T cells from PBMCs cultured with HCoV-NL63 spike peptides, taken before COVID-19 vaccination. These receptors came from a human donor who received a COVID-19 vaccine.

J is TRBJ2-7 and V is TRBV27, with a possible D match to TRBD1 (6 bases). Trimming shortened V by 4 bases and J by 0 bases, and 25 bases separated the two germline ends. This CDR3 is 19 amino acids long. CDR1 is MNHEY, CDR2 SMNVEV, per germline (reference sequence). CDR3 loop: CASSYPAPGDKASSYEQYF. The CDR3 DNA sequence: TGTGCCAGCAGTTACCCCGCCCCCGGGGACAAAGCGAGCTCCTACGAGCAGTACTTC.

For the CDR3, the DNA is TGTGCCAGCAGTGTTGGGGGATATAATTCACCCCTCCACTTT. Translated, it gives CASSVGGYNSPLHF. This chain uses TRBV2 with TRBJ1-6, with D possibly TRBD1 on 5 matching bases. Germline assignment: CDR1 SNHLY and CDR2 FYNNEI. This CDR3 contains 14 residues. The V gene lost 4 bases and the J gene lost 4 bases, with 8 bases spanning the gap.

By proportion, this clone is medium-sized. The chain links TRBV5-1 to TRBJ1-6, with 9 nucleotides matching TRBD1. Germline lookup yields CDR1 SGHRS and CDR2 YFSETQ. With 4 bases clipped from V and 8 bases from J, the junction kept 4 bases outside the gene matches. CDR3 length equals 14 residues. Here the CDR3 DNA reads TGCGCCAGCAGCGAGGGACAGGGATATTCACCCCTCCACTTT. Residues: CASSEGQGYSPLHF.

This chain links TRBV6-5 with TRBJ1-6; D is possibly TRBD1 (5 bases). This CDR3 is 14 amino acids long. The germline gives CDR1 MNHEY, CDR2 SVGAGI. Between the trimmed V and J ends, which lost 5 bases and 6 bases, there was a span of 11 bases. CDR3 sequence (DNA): TGTGCCAGCAGTCGCGGGGGGGTTAATTCACCCCTCCACTTT. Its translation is CASSRGGVNSPLHF.

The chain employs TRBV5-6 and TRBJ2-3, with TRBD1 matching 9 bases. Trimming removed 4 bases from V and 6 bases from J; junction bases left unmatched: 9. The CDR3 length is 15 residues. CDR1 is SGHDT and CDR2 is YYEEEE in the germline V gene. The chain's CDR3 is CASSDTGTGWDTQYF. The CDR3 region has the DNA TGTGCCAGCAGCGATACCGGGACAGGGTGGGATACGCAGTATTTT.

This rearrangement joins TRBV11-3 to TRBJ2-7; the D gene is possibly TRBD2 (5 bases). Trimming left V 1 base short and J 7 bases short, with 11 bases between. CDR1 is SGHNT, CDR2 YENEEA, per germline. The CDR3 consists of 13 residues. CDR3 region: CASSLGETREQYF. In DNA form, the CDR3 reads TGTGCCAGCAGCTTAGGAGAAACTAGGGAGCAGTACTTC.

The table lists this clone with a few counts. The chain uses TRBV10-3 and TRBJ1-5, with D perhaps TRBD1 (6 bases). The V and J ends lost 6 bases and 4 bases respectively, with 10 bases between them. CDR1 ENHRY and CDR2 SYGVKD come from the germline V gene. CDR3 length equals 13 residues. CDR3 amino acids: CAIRPGQNQPQHF. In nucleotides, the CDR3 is TGTGCCATCAGACCCGGACAGAATCAGCCCCAGCATTTT.

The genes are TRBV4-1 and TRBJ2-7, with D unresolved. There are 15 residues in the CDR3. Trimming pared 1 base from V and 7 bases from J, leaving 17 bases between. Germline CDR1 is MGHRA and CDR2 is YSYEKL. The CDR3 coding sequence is TGCGCCAGCAGCCAAGTTAAGGACCCTCTACGTGAGCAGTACTTC. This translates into CASSQVKDPLREQYF.

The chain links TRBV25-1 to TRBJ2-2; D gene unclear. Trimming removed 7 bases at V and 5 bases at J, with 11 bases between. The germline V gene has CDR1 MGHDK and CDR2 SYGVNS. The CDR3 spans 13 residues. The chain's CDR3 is CASTKGSTGELFF. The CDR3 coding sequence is TGTGCCAGCACCAAGGGAAGTACCGGGGAGCTGTTTTTT.

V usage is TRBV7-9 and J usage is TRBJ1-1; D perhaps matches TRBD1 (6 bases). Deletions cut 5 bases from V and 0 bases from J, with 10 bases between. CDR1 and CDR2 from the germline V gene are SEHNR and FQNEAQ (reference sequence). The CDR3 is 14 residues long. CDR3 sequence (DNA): TGTGCCAGCAGCGGCACAGGGATGAACACTGAAGCTTTCTTT. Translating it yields CASSGTGMNTEAFF.

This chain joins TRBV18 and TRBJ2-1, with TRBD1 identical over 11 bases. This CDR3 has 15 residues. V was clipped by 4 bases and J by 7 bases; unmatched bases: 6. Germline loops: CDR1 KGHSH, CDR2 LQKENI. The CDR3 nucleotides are TGTGCCAGCTCACAAACCGGGACAGGGGGGAATGAGCAGTTCTTC. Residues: CASSQTGTGGNEQFF.

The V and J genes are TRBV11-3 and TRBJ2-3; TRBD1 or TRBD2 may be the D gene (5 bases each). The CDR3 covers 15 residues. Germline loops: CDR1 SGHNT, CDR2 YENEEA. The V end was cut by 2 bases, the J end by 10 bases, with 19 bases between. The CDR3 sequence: CASSLLPSSQGPQYF. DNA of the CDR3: TGTGCCAGCAGCTTACTGCCGAGCTCTCAGGGACCGCAGTATTTT.

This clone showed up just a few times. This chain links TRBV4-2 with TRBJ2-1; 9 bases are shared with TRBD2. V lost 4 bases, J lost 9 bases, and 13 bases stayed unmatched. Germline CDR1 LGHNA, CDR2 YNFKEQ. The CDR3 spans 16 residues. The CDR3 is CASSLTGTSLEGEQFF. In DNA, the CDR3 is TGTGCCAGCAGCCTAACCGGGACTAGCCTGGAGGGTGAGCAGTTCTTC.

The CDR3 nucleotides read TGTGCCAGCAGCTGGGACTACTACTCCTACGAGCAGTACTTC. This sequence encodes CASSWDYYSYEQYF. The chain recombines TRBV3-1 (or the pseudogene TRBV3-2) with TRBJ2-7, with 7 bases matching TRBD2. The V and J ends lost 5 bases and 0 bases, in that order; junction bases with no gene match: 4. This CDR3 has 14 residues. Germline assignment: CDR1 LGHDT and CDR2 YNNKEL (reference sequence).

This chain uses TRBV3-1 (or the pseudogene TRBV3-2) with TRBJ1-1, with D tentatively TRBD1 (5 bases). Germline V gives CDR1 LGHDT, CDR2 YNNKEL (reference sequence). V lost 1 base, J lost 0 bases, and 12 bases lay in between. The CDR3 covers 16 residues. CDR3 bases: TGTGCCAGCAGCCAAGGTATTGCAGGGTTGAACACTGAAGCTTTCTTT. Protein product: CASSQGIAGLNTEAFF.

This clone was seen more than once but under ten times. The CDR3 region is CASSVGGGAIGELFF. The CDR3 DNA sequence: TGTGCCAGCAGCGTAGGAGGGGGGGCTATTGGGGAGCTGTTTTTT. This sequence joins TRBV9 and TRBJ2-2; a possible D gene is TRBD2 (7 bases). In germline, CDR1 is SGDLS, CDR2 YYNGEE. V lost 0 bases and J lost 8, with 14 bases in between. This CDR3 spans 15 amino acids.

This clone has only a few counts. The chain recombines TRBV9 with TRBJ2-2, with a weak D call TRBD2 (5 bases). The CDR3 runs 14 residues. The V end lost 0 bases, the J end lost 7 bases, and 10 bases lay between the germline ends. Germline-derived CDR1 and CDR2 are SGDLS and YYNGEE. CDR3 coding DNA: TGTGCCAGCAGCGTAGAATCCCGGGACGGGGAGCTGTTTTTT. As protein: CASSVESRDGELFF.

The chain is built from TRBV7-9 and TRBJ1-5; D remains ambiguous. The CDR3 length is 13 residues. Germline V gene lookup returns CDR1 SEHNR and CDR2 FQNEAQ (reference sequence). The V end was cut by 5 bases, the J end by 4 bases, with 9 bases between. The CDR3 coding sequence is TGTGCCAGCAGCCTTGACGGGAATCAGCCCCAGCATTTT. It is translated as CASSLDGNQPQHF.

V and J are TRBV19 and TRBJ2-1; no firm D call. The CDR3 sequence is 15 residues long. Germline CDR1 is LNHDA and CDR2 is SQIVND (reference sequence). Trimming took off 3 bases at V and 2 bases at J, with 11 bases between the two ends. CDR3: CASSMTGDAYNEQFF. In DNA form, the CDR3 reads TGTGCCAGTAGTATGACCGGAGACGCCTACAATGAGCAGTTCTTC.

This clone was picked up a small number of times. The CDR3 DNA sequence: TGTGCCAGCAGTGACAGGGGGGCTAACTATGGCTACACCTTC. This gives the protein CASSDRGANYGYTF. The chain couples TRBV6-1 to TRBJ1-2; TRBD1 matches at 7 bases. CDR3 size: 14 residues. The V and J ends lost 3 bases and 0 bases, in that order; junction bases with no gene match: 1. Germline lookup yields CDR1 MNHNS and CDR2 SASEGT.

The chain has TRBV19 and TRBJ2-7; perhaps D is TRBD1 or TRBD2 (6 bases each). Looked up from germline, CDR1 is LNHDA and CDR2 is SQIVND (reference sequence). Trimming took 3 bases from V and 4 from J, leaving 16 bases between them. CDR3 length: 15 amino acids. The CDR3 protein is CASSIGAGDSYEQYF. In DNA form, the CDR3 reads TGTGCCAGTAGTATCGGCGCAGGGGACTCATACGAGCAGTACTTC.

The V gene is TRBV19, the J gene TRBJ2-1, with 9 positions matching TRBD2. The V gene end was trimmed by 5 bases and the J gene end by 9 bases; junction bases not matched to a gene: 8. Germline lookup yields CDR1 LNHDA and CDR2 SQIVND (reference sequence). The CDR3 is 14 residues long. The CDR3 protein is CASSAGTSSGEQFF. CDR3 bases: TGTGCCAGTAGTGCCGGGACTAGCTCGGGTGAGCAGTTCTTC.

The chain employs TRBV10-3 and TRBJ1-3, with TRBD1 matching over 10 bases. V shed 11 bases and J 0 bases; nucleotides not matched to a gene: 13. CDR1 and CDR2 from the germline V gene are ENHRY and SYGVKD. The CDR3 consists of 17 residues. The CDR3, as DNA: TGTGCCGTACAGACAGGGGGCCTTTACAACTCTGGAAACACCATATATTTT. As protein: CAVQTGGLYNSGNTIYF.